Below are 21 T cell receptor beta chains sequenced from a single sample in a study of Graves' ophthalmopathy and Graves' hyperthyroidism. RNA transcripts were the source from which TCR beta CDR3 regions were amplified. Second-round multiplex PCR came after a first-round RT-PCR that employed HTBI primers. TCRdb called the multiplex PCR reads again in MiXCR, with one record for every CDR3 protein. This table holds 400,000 to 450,000 distinct CDR3 sequences, more than 20% found once. The material sequenced was peripheral blood. Receptor source: a woman aged 18-29 years with stable Graves' hyperthyroidism.

The chain joins TRBV6-1 to TRBJ2-2; D is tentatively TRBD1 or TRBD2 (7 bases each). Per the germline V gene, CDR1 is MNHNS and CDR2 is SASEGT. CDR3 length: 17 residues. V lost 5 bases and J lost 4, with 20 bases in between. CDR3 protein: CASSLRGRGHGTGELFF. In nucleotides, the CDR3 is TGTGCCAGCAGTCTCCGGGGGAGGGGGCACGGCACCGGGGAGCTGTTTTTT.

This clonotype has at least ten counts. CDR3 coding DNA: TGTGCCATCAGTGAGTCGTTCGGGGGGGCCAACTATGGCTACACCTTC. Its protein product is CAISESFGGANYGYTF. The chain carries TRBV10-3 and TRBJ1-2; tentatively, D is TRBD1 (6 bases). The V end was cut by 0 bases, the J end by 2 bases, with 13 bases between. This CDR3 is 16 amino acids long. Per the germline V gene, CDR1 is ENHRY and CDR2 is SYGVKD.

The chain links TRBV5-1 to TRBJ1-5, with D possibly matching TRBD1 (6 bases). Germline loops: CDR1 SGHRS, CDR2 YFSETQ. The CDR3 loop spans 19 amino acids. V was shortened by 0 bases and J by 0 bases, with 19 bases between the two germline ends. For the CDR3, the DNA is TGCGCCAGCAGCTTGGACAGGGAACGCCTTATTTTTAGCAATCAGCCCCAGCATTTT. Its protein product is CASSLDRERLIFSNQPQHF. The full variable domain, its missing parts supplied by reference TRBV5-1 and TRBJ1-5, is KAGVTQTPRYLIKTRGQQVTLSCSPISGHRSVSWYQQTPGQGLQFLFEYFSETQRNKGNFPGRFSGRQFSNSRSEMNVSTLELGDSALYLCASSLDRERLIFSNQPQHFGDGTRLSIL.

The table lists this clonotype with many counts. V usage is TRBV29-1 and J usage is TRBJ1-5, with 9 bases aligning to TRBD1. CDR1 is SQVTM, CDR2 ANQGSEA, per germline. This CDR3 region has 15 residues. The V segment lost 6 bases and the J segment 0 bases; nucleotides outside the gene matches: 6. The CDR3 DNA reads as TGCAGCGTAATACAGGGGGCAGGTAGCAATCAGCCCCAGCATTTT. This translates into CSVIQGAGSNQPQHF.

The sample holds many counts of this clonotype. The rearrangement links TRBV6-5 to TRBJ1-5; TRBD1 matches at 7 bases. This CDR3 is built from 15 residues. Germline-derived CDR1 and CDR2 are MNHEY and SVGAGI. V gave up 5 bases and J gave up 1 base; unmatched junction bases: 5. Here the CDR3 reads CASSRGRLSNQPQHF. The CDR3 nucleotides are TGTGCCAGCAGTAGGGGGCGACTGAGCAATCAGCCCCAGCATTTT.

This clonotype was found a few times. The chain uses TRBV20-1 and TRBJ1-2; D not certain. Trimming shortened V by 4 bases and J by 6 bases, and 15 bases separated the two germline ends. From germline, CDR1 is DFQATT and CDR2 SNEGSKA (reference sequence). The length of the CDR3 is 13 residues. The CDR3 sequence: CSAKPPPSDGYTF. The CDR3 DNA reads as TGCAGTGCTAAACCTCCACCCTCAGATGGCTACACCTTC.

This clonotype was counted many times. This chain connects TRBV20-1 to TRBJ2-5; 11 bases match TRBD2. CDR1 DFQATT and CDR2 SNEGSKA come from the germline V gene (reference sequence). V lost 5 bases and J lost 4; bases outside the gene matches: 6. The CDR3 covers 14 residues. CDR3 protein: CSAYGTSGGETQYF. The CDR3 bases are TGCAGTGCTTACGGGACTAGCGGAGGAGAGACCCAGTACTTC.

This clonotype was counted ten times or more. J is TRBJ2-7 and V is TRBV5-1; 7 positions agree with TRBD1. V trimming: 5 bases; J trimming: 6 bases; junction bases outside the gene matches: 11. Per the germline V gene, CDR1 is SGHRS and CDR2 is YFSETQ. The CDR3 length is 14 residues. The CDR3 loop is CASRWETGEREQYF. DNA for the CDR3: TGCGCCAGCAGATGGGAAACAGGGGAACGCGAGCAGTACTTC.

The CDR3 nucleotides are TGTGCCAGCAGCTTTCTGATGGAGGAGACCCAGTACTTC. Protein: CASSFLMEETQYF. V usage is TRBV11-2 and J usage is TRBJ2-5; D is unclear. Trimming removed 3 bases from V and 5 bases from J, with 10 bases in between. The V gene's germline CDR1 is SGHAT and CDR2 FQNNGV. The CDR3 length is 13 residues.

The chain uses TRBV11-2 and TRBJ2-2; 13 bases are shared with TRBD2. In germline, CDR1 is SGHAT, CDR2 FQNNGV. V gave up 6 bases and J gave up 5 bases; unmatched junction bases: 9. The CDR3 totals 17 residues. The CDR3 loop is CASRHEGLAGVTGELFF. Here the CDR3 DNA reads TGTGCCAGCAGACATGAAGGACTAGCGGGGGTTACCGGGGAGCTGTTTTTT.

Ten or more counts support this clonotype. The chain employs TRBV12-3 or TRBV12-4 and TRBJ2-5, with 7 nucleotides matching TRBD1. The CDR3 is made up of 15 amino acids. V lost 0 bases, J lost 1 base, and 2 bases stayed unmatched. CDR3 sequence reads: CASSLAAGGQETQYF. The DNA of the CDR3 is TGTGCCAGCAGTTTAGCGGCAGGGGGCCAAGAGACCCAGTACTTC.

V and J are TRBV19 and TRBJ2-7; 7 nucleotides match TRBD2. The CDR3 is 14 amino acids. J gave up 7 bases and V 5 bases, and 11 bases lay outside the gene matches. Germline lookup yields CDR1 LNHDA and CDR2 SQIVND (reference sequence). Here the CDR3 DNA reads TGTGCCAGTAGTCCCCGGGCTAGCGGTGGGGAGCAGTACTTC. It yields the protein CASSPRASGGEQYF.

This clonotype has a count of ten or more. The rearrangement joins TRBV20-1 to TRBJ1-1; D possibly corresponds to TRBD1 (6 bases). Trimming removed 7 bases at V and 1 base at J, with 10 bases between. CDR1 is DFQATT and CDR2 is SNEGSKA in the germline V gene (reference sequence). The CDR3 covers 12 residues. The DNA of the CDR3 is TGCAGTGGGGGGCCCTCGAACACTGAAGCTTTCTTT. Translating it yields CSGGPSNTEAFF.

J is TRBJ1-5 and V is TRBV27, with D hard to call. This CDR3 is built from 15 residues. V lost 5 bases and J lost 0, with 11 bases in between. CDR1 and CDR2 (germline): MNHEY, SMNVEV (reference sequence). The CDR3: CASSDTPNSNQPQHF. The CDR3 DNA reads TGTGCCAGCAGTGATACACCTAATAGCAATCAGCCCCAGCATTTT.

Note on this clonotype: A much larger clone lies a single base off, so this may be a read error. This rearrangement joins TRBV6-2 or TRBV6-3 to TRBJ1-1; D might be TRBD1 (5 bases). This CDR3 has 14 residues. Germline CDR1 reads MNHEY; CDR2 reads SVGEGT. CDR3 nucleotide sequence: TGTGCCTGCAGCGAGCTTACAGGTGGTGGGGAAGCTTTCTTT. The encoded protein is CACSELTGGGEAFF.

This clonotype was counted at least ten times. The V call is TRBV6-5, the J call TRBJ1-2; D remains unclear. The CDR3 is 14 amino acids. V lost 3 bases and J 4 bases, leaving 12 bases between the germline ends. Germline V gene lookup returns CDR1 MNHEY and CDR2 SVGAGI. CDR3 in DNA: TGTGCCAGCAGTTATAACAGAAACTTCTATGGCTACACCTTC. Translated: CASSYNRNFYGYTF.

This clonotype was counted at least ten times. The chain joins TRBV6-1 to TRBJ2-2; the D gene is possibly TRBD1 (6 bases). Germline loops: CDR1 MNHNS, CDR2 SASEGT. Trimming removed 10 bases at V and 5 bases at J, with 11 bases between. This CDR3 is 12 amino acids long. Here the CDR3 reads CATIQGTGELFF. In DNA form, the CDR3 reads TGTGCCACCATACAGGGTACCGGGGAGCTGTTTTTT.

This clonotype has a count of ten or more. The V call is TRBV19, the J call TRBJ1-1; D gene uncertain. CDR1 is LNHDA and CDR2 is SQIVND in the germline V gene (reference sequence). CDR3 length: 13 residues. V dropped 10 bases and J dropped 3 bases, with 15 bases sitting between them. The CDR3 loop is CATSPGLYTEAFF. The CDR3 nucleotides are TGTGCCACCAGCCCGGGATTGTACACTGAAGCTTTCTTT.

This clonotype was counted ten times or more. CDR3: CASSLNPGQVYEQYF. CDR3 nucleotides: TGTGCCAGCAGCTTAAATCCGGGGCAAGTCTACGAGCAGTACTTC. The rearrangement links TRBV7-3 to TRBJ2-7, with D perhaps given as TRBD1 or TRBD2 (5 bases each). The CDR3 has 15 amino acids. Trimming took off 1 base at V and 3 bases at J, with 13 bases between the two ends. Germline CDR1 and CDR2: SGHTA and FQGTGA.

The CDR3 DNA is TGCGCCAGCAGTGAGTCGGAGGTTCTAGCCAAAAACATTCAGTACTTC. It encodes CASSESEVLAKNIQYF. This chain joins TRBV10-1 and TRBJ2-4; perhaps TRBD2 as D (5 bases). The CDR3 covers 16 residues. In germline, CDR1 is WNHNN, CDR2 SYGVQD (reference sequence). Trimming left V 0 bases short and J 0 bases short, with 9 bases between.

The sample holds many counts of this clonotype. The chain joins TRBV25-1 to TRBJ2-7, with 9 positions matching TRBD1. The CDR3 is 13 amino acids. The V segment lost 10 bases and the J segment 2 bases; nucleotides outside the gene matches: 6. Germline CDR1 MGHDK, CDR2 SYGVNS. The CDR3 nucleotides are TGTGCCACCTTAGGACAGGGGCCCTACGAGCAGTACTTC. This encodes CATLGQGPYEQYF.